This T cell receptor (beta chain) is from a study of spatial heterogeneity in lung cancer. The overall study: An average of more than ten raw reads was observed per unique TCR and UMI combination. Study-level points and caveats: The study found that expanded intratumoral alpha and beta TCR counts tracked tumor mutation counts. Of the expanded TCRs, ubiquitous and regional counts tracked the counts of ubiquitous and regional nonsynonymous mutations, respectively.

V lost 5 bases and J 1 base, leaving 18 bases between the germline ends. The CDR3 is 17 amino acids. Germline CDR1 and CDR2: SGHDN and FVKESK. Of note for this clonotype: The antigen remains undetermined.

Each CDR3 protein is one row after TCRdb ran MiXCR on the 5' RACE reads. This table has 6,500 to 7,500 distinct CDR3 sequences, roughly 7.5% appearing once. Stated time point: sample taken at primary tumor resection. Samples were obtained from roughly 65 donors, all untreated early-stage non-small cell lung cancer patients. Whole RNA, which was extracted from tumor, nontumor lung tissue or frozen PBMC, was sequenced without any cell sorting. The receptor's source is a male donor with early-stage non-small cell lung cancer. The chain uses TRBV14 and TRBJ2-1; D is possibly TRBD1 or TRBD2 (5 bases each). Sequencing used lung tumor tissue, obtained at surgery. Here the CDR3 DNA reads TGTGCCAGCAGCGGGGCGACTGGACTCTTTTCCTACAATGAGCAGTTCTTC. This translates into CASSGATGLFSYNEQFF.